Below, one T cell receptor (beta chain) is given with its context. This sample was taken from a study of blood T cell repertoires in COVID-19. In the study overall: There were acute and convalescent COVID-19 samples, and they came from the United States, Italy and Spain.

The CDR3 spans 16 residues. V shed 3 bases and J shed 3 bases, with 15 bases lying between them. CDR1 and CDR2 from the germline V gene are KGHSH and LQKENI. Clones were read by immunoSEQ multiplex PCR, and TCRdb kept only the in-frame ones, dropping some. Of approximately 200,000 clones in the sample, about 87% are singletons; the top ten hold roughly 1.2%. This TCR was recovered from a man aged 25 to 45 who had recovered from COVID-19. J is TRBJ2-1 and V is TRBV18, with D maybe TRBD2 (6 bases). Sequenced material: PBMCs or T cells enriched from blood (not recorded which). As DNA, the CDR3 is TGTGCCAGCTCACCGCACGCCCAGGGACTCTACAATGAGCAGTTCTTC. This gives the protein CASSPHAQGLYNEQFF.